Below are 28 T cell receptor beta chains sequenced from a single sample in a study of identical twins. TCRdb independently ran MiXCR on the 5' RACE reads; one entry per CDR3 protein. Of 420,000 or so distinct CDR3 sequences in the sample, roughly 20% were seen once. The sequencing sample was made of naive T cells sorted from blood. These TCRs come from a man aged 45-65 years in good health.

This clonotype has just a few counts. The chain has TRBV20-1 and TRBJ2-1; 11 positions match TRBD2. J was trimmed by 8 bases and V by 4 bases; bases with no gene match: 10. There are 15 residues in the CDR3. From germline, CDR1 is DFQATT and CDR2 SNEGSKA (reference sequence). CDR3 DNA: TGCAGTGCTACGGGCGTAGCGGGGGGGCTTTATGAGCAGTTCTTC. As protein: CSATGVAGGLYEQFF.

This chain uses TRBV4-3 with TRBJ1-3, with no clear D. The V end was cut by 0 bases, the J end by 4 bases, with 13 bases between. The CDR3 is made up of 16 amino acids. Looked up from germline, CDR1 is LGHNA and CDR2 is YSLEER. This CDR3 is CASSQDYQEIGNTIYF. CDR3 bases: TGCGCCAGCAGCCAAGATTATCAAGAGATAGGAAACACCATATATTTT.

V usage is TRBV7-2 and J usage is TRBJ2-1; 7 nucleotides align to TRBD1. From germline, CDR1 is SGHTA and CDR2 FQGNSA. V was clipped by 5 bases and J by 10 bases; unmatched bases: 11. The CDR3 runs 14 residues. The CDR3 region has the DNA TGTGCCAGCAGCCCTACCTCCTGGACAGGAGAGCAGTTCTTC. This encodes CASSPTSWTGEQFF.

The gene calls are TRBV29-1 and TRBJ1-2; D not certain. Trimming removed 3 bases at V and 3 bases at J, with 8 bases between. Germline CDR1 and CDR2: SQVTM and ANQGSEA. The CDR3 runs 12 residues. Here the CDR3 DNA reads TGCAGCGTTGATAGTCAGTACTATGGCTACACCTTC. It is translated as CSVDSQYYGYTF.

The chain is built from TRBV5-6 and TRBJ1-2; D is unclear. Per the germline V gene, CDR1 is SGHDT and CDR2 is YYEEEE. The CDR3 totals 13 residues. Trimming pared 0 bases from V and 2 bases from J, leaving 5 bases between. The CDR3 DNA sequence: TGTGCCAGCAGCTTGGTCCCGAACTATGGCTACACCTTC. Translated: CASSLVPNYGYTF.

This clonotype occurred many times. The rearrangement joins TRBV5-1 to TRBJ2-7, with D possibly being TRBD1 (5 bases). The germline V gene has CDR1 SGHRS and CDR2 YFSETQ. This CDR3 region has 15 residues. V was cut by 2 bases and J by 1 base, with 13 bases left in between. In DNA, the CDR3 is TGCGCCAGCAGCTTTATAGACAGCGCTTCCTACGAGCAGTACTTC. As protein: CASSFIDSASYEQYF.

This clonotype was seen ten or more times. The V and J genes are TRBV28 and TRBJ2-7; 8 bases are a match to TRBD2. The trim removed 5 bases at V and 2 bases at J, leaving 8 bases unmatched. CDR1 and CDR2 (germline): MDHEN, SYDVKM. CDR3 length equals 15 residues. In DNA form, the CDR3 reads TGTGCCAGCAGTGTGGGCGGGGGGCTTCCCTACGAGCAGTACTTC. This codes for CASSVGGGLPYEQYF.

Only one count was recorded for this clonotype. The rearrangement uses TRBV3-1 and TRBJ2-1; 9 bases map to TRBD2. The CDR3 sequence is 18 residues long. Germline V gene sequence: CDR1 LGHDT, CDR2 YNNKEL (reference sequence). Trimming took 4 bases from V and 5 from J; bases not matched to a gene: 15. Here the CDR3 DNA reads TGTGCCAGCAGCCTAGGACTAGCGACCCTAAGGAGGAACAATGAGCAGTTCTTC. Amino acid sequence: CASSLGLATLRRNNEQFF.

This clonotype was counted at least ten times. The J gene is TRBJ2-5, the V gene TRBV24-1, with TRBD1 identical over 8 bases. The length of the CDR3 is 17 residues. J lost 2 bases, V lost 5 bases, and 12 bases had no gene match. Germline V gene lookup returns CDR1 KGHDR and CDR2 SFDVKD. The chain's CDR3 is CATSAPRRDRRQETQYF. CDR3 DNA sequence: TGTGCCACCAGTGCCCCACGGAGGGACAGGCGACAAGAGACCCAGTACTTC.

The CDR3 DNA reads as TGCGCCAGCAGCTTGGCTTGGCGGGGGGGCCTCGGGACAGATACGCAGTATTTT. It yields the protein CASSLAWRGGLGTDTQYF. This chain links TRBV5-1 with TRBJ2-3, with 9 bases lining up with TRBD2. Losses at the gene ends were 0 bases for V and 3 bases for J; bases not matched to a gene: 11. This CDR3 spans 18 amino acids. Germline V gene data show CDR1 as SGHRS and CDR2 as YFSETQ.

This clonotype was seen more than once but under ten times. The V call is TRBV30, the J call TRBJ1-2, with D maybe TRBD1 (6 bases). In germline, CDR1 is GTSNPN, CDR2 SVGIG (reference sequence). This CDR3 contains 13 residues. The V end lost 2 bases, the J end lost 6 bases, and 13 bases lay between the germline ends. In DNA form, the CDR3 reads TGTGCCTGGAGTCGGCAGGGGAGGGATGGCTACACCTTC. Translating it yields CAWSRQGRDGYTF. Full variable domain (rest looked up from reference TRBV30 and TRBJ1-2): SQTIHQWPATLVQPVGSPLSLECTVEGTSNPNLYWYRQAAGRGLQLLFYSVGIGQISSEVPQNLSASRPQDRQFILSSKKLLLSDSGFYLCAWSRQGRDGYTFGSGTRLTVV.

This clonotype has at least ten counts. The chain uses TRBV20-1 and TRBJ1-5; D is uncertain. The CDR3 length is 14 residues. Germline lookup yields CDR1 DFQATT and CDR2 SNEGSKA (reference sequence). Trimming took 0 bases from V and 10 from J, leaving 16 bases between them. The CDR3: CSARDGLIPQPQHF. For the CDR3, the DNA is TGCAGTGCTAGAGATGGGTTAATTCCTCAACCCCAGCATTTT.

This clonotype was seen a handful of times. The chain combines TRBV27 with TRBJ2-5; 10 nucleotides match TRBD1. The CDR3 is made up of 18 amino acids. Germline values: CDR1 MNHEY, CDR2 SMNVEV (reference sequence). Losses at the gene ends were 4 bases for V and 5 bases for J; bases not matched to a gene: 16. The CDR3 nucleotides read TGTGCCAGCAGTTCAACCATACCAGGAGACAGGGGGCACGAGACCCAGTACTTC. Amino acid sequence: CASSSTIPGDRGHETQYF.

This clonotype came up a few times. The chain combines TRBV28 with TRBJ2-1; 10 bases agree with TRBD2. The J segment lost 0 bases and the V segment lost 9 bases, leaving 2 bases of the junction unmatched. The CDR3 runs 14 residues. Germline V lookup: CDR1 MDHEN, CDR2 SYDVKM. CDR3 coding DNA: TGTGCCAGTAGCGGGAGGCCCTCCTACAATGAGCAGTTCTTC. This encodes CASSGRPSYNEQFF.

The chain has TRBV20-1 and TRBJ2-2, with D tentatively TRBD2 (5 bases). Trimming took 3 bases from V and 6 from J, leaving 11 bases between them. This CDR3 region has 13 residues. Germline V gene data show CDR1 as DFQATT and CDR2 as SNEGSKA (reference sequence). The CDR3 loop is CSASSDFAGELFF. The CDR3 nucleotides read TGCAGTGCTAGCTCGGACTTCGCCGGGGAGCTGTTTTTT.

This clonotype was counted many times. The chain uses TRBV11-1 and TRBJ2-1, with D tentatively TRBD2 (6 bases). CDR1 SGHAT and CDR2 FQDESV come from the germline V gene (reference sequence). The ends were cut back, 0 bases at V and 2 bases at J, with 11 bases in the middle. This CDR3 region has 16 residues. CDR3 protein: CASSLAQLAAYNEQFF. CDR3 nucleotides: TGTGCCAGCAGCTTAGCGCAATTAGCGGCCTACAATGAGCAGTTCTTC.

CDR3 in DNA: TGTGCCAGCAGTTTATTGGGTAGCGGGAGGGCCCGGGACGAGCAGTACTTC. Translated: CASSLLGSGRARDEQYF. The J gene is TRBJ2-7, the V gene TRBV27, with 11 bases that match TRBD2. Germline V gene lookup returns CDR1 MNHEY and CDR2 SMNVEV (reference sequence). This CDR3 region has 17 residues. V dropped 1 base and J dropped 5; count of bases not matched to a gene: 10.

This clonotype has just a few counts. The chain combines TRBV10-1 with TRBJ2-1, with 10 bases fitting TRBD2. CDR1 is WNHNN, CDR2 SYGVQD, per germline (reference sequence). Germline trimming cut 0 bases from V and 5 bases from J; bases unmatched to any gene: 4. There are 16 residues in the CDR3. CDR3 bases: TGCGCCAGCAGTGAGTCGATAGGACTAGCGGACAATGAGCAGTTCTTC. Encoded protein: CASSESIGLADNEQFF.

This clonotype was detected ten times or more. V is TRBV11-2 and J is TRBJ2-1, with D perhaps being TRBD1 or TRBD2 (5 bases each). The CDR3 covers 14 residues. V lost 3 bases to trimming and J lost 9 bases, with 15 bases between them. Germline loops: CDR1 SGHAT, CDR2 FQNNGV. The CDR3 here is CASSFRGGAAEQFF. The CDR3 nucleotides read TGTGCCAGCAGCTTCCGGGGTGGGGCGGCTGAGCAGTTCTTC. Full variable domain (remainder filled in from reference TRBV11-2 and TRBJ2-1): EAGVAQSPRYKIIEKRQSVAFWCNPISGHATLYWYQQILGQGPKLLIQFQNNGVVDDSQLPKDRFSAERLKGVDSTLKIQPAKLEDSAVYLCASSFRGGAAEQFFGPGTRLTVL.

V and J are TRBV6-4 and TRBJ2-1; 12 bases are shared with TRBD1. Germline loops: CDR1 MRHNA, CDR2 SNTAGT. The CDR3 consists of 13 residues. Unmatched junction bases numbered 4, after V lost 8 bases and J lost 8 bases. The CDR3 loop is CASSGTGGHEQFF. The CDR3 DNA follows: TGTGCCAGCTCCGGGACAGGGGGCCATGAGCAGTTCTTC.

This clonotype has a handful of counts. The chain recombines TRBV4-3 with TRBJ2-7; D remains unclear. V was clipped by 4 bases and J by 0 bases, with 10 bases between them. In germline, CDR1 is LGHNA, CDR2 YSLEER. The CDR3 sequence is 14 residues long. CDR3 DNA sequence: TGCGCCAGCAGCCTTTACTTTACCTCCTACGAGCAGTACTTC. Residues: CASSLYFTSYEQYF.

The chain uses TRBV6-1 and TRBJ1-1; unclear D gene. This CDR3 comprises 14 residues. CDR1 and CDR2 (germline): MNHNS, SASEGT. Trimming removed 5 bases from V and 0 bases from J, with 10 bases in between. The CDR3 DNA follows: TGTGCCAGCAGTCGAATCCTCCTGAACACTGAAGCTTTCTTT. Translating gives CASSRILLNTEAFF.

About this clonotype: At one end the junction does not follow the germline gene, possibly because of a read error. The V call is TRBV6-1, the J call TRBJ2-3; D call uncertain. CDR3 length equals 13 residues. Germline V gives CDR1 MNHNS, CDR2 SASEGT. DNA of the CDR3: TGTGCCACCAGTGTGAGAGGCACAGATACGCAGTATTTT. This sequence encodes CATSVRGTDTQYF.

This clonotype has just a few counts. This chain links TRBV6-2 or TRBV6-3 with TRBJ2-1; D not certain. V was pared by 2 bases and J by 8 bases, with 10 bases between. The CDR3 is 13 residues long. Per the germline V gene, CDR1 is MNHEY and CDR2 is SVGEGT. The DNA for the CDR3 is TGTGCCAGCAGTTACCCCGAGACGGATGAGCAGTTCTTC. This translates into CASSYPETDEQFF.

The CDR3 loop reads CSARKWTSGTDTQYF. The CDR3 DNA reads as TGCAGTGCTAGAAAGTGGACTAGCGGGACGGATACGCAGTATTTT. The V gene is TRBV20-1, the J gene TRBJ2-3; the match to TRBD2 covers 12 bases. The CDR3 is 15 amino acids. With 2 bases clipped from V and 6 bases from J, the junction kept 6 bases outside the gene matches. The germline gives CDR1 DFQATT, CDR2 SNEGSKA (reference sequence).

This clonotype was picked up a small number of times. The rearrangement links TRBV5-4 to TRBJ1-2, with TRBD1 matching over 7 bases. From germline, CDR1 is SGHNT and CDR2 YYREEE (reference sequence). J gave up 4 bases and V 6 bases, and 6 bases lay outside the gene matches. CDR3 length: 13 residues. DNA of the CDR3: TGTGCCAGCACCTTACAGGGGTCCTATGGCTACACCTTC. Translated: CASTLQGSYGYTF.

This clonotype was detected only a few times. The gene calls are TRBV30 and TRBJ1-2; D is undetermined. The V end was cut by 1 base, the J end by 5 bases, with 14 bases between. There are 14 residues in the CDR3. CDR1 GTSNPN and CDR2 SVGIG come from the germline V gene (reference sequence). The CDR3 DNA follows: TGTGCCTGGAGTGCCAGTCCGATGATATATGGCTACACCTTC. Its translation is CAWSASPMIYGYTF.

The chain combines TRBV5-1 with TRBJ2-3; TRBD2 aligns across 8 bases. J lost 0 bases, V lost 2 bases, and 5 bases had no gene match. This CDR3 has 16 residues. Germline CDR1 is SGHRS and CDR2 is YFSETQ. The CDR3: CASSFGASGSTDTQYF. The CDR3 bases are TGCGCCAGCAGCTTCGGAGCTAGCGGGAGCACAGATACGCAGTATTTT.